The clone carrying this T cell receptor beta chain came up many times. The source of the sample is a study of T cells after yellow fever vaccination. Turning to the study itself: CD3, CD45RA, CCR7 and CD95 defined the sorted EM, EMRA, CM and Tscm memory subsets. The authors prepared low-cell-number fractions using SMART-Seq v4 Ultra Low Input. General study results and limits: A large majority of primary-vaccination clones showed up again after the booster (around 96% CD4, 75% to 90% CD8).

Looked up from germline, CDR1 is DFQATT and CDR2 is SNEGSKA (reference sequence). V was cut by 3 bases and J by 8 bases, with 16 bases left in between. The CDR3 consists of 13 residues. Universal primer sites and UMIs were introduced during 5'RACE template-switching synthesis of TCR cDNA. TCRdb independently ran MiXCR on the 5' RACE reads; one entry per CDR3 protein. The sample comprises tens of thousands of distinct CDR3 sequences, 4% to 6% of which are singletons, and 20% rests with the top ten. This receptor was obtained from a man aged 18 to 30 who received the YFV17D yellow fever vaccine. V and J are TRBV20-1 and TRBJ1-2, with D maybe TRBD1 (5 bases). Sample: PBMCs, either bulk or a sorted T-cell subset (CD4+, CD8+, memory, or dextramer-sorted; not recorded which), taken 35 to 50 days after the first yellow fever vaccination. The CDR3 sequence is CSARQGLGWGYTF. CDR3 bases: TGCAGTGCTAGGCAGGGTCTCGGGTGGGGCTACACCTTC.